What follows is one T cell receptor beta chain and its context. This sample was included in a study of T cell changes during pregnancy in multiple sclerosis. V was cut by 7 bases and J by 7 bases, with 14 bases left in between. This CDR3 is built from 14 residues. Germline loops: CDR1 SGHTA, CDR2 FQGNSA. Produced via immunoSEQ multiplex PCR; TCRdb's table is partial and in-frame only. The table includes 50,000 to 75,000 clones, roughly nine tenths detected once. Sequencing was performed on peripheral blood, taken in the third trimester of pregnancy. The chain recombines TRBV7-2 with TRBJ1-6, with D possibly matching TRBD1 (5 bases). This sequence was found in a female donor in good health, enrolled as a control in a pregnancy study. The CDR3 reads CASTLGRTNSPLHF. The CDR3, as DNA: TGTGCCAGCACCCTCGGACGGACAAATTCACCCCTCCACTTT.